The 26 T cell receptor beta chains below come from one sample, sequenced in a study of OX40 agonist ivuxolimab in advanced cancers. TCRdb keeps only in-frame clones here, not all; method: immunoSEQ multiplex PCR. Counted here are 48,000 or so clones, around 90% occurring once; the ten biggest clones make up approximately 6.7%. Sequencing was performed on CD4+ or CD8+ T cells sorted from blood, taken in a trial of the OX40 agonist ivuxolimab. Receptor source: an adult with an advanced solid tumor such as melanoma, head and neck, liver or kidney cancer.

This sequence joins TRBV5-1 and TRBJ1-2; TRBD1 might be the D (5 bases). Germline CDR1 and CDR2: SGHRS and YFSETQ. V gave up 4 bases and J gave up 6 bases, with 13 bases separating them. The CDR3 has 13 amino acids. DNA for the CDR3: TGCGCCAGCAGCCTGACAGTCCTGAATGGCTACACCTTC. Translation gives CASSLTVLNGYTF.

J is TRBJ1-1 and V is TRBV6-4, with TRBD1 identical over 7 bases. The germline CDR1 and CDR2 sequences are MRHNA and SNTAGT. V was clipped by 4 bases and J by 6 bases; unmatched bases: 8. CDR3 length: 14 amino acids. CDR3 amino acids: CASSVTGEVAEAFF. In nucleotides, the CDR3 is TGTGCCAGCAGTGTCACAGGGGAAGTGGCTGAAGCTTTCTTT.

The chain combines TRBV30 with TRBJ1-5; 7 bases fit TRBD1. V lost 1 base and J lost 4; bases outside the gene matches: 1. The CDR3 consists of 13 residues. In germline, CDR1 is GTSNPN, CDR2 SVGIG (reference sequence). The CDR3 nucleotides read TGTGCCTGGAGTGGGGACAGTAATCAGCCCCAGCATTTT. Translated: CAWSGDSNQPQHF.

The count of this clone is one. V gene TRBV28 combines with J gene TRBJ1-1, with a tentative D call TRBD1 (5 bases). In germline, CDR1 is MDHEN, CDR2 SYDVKM. This CDR3 spans 15 amino acids. The germline V and J ends were trimmed by 7 bases and 0 bases, with 15 bases remaining between them. The CDR3 coding sequence is TGTGCCAGCAACCCTCCGGCAGGGATGAACACTGAAGCTTTCTTT. Encoded protein: CASNPPAGMNTEAFF.

The chain employs TRBV13 and TRBJ2-3; TRBD1 might be the D (6 bases). The germline gives CDR1 PRHDT, CDR2 FYEKMQ (reference sequence). V gave up 3 bases and J gave up 2 bases, with 9 bases separating them. The CDR3 is 14 residues long. CDR3 amino acids: CASSFDRNTDTQYF. Written as DNA, the CDR3 is TGTGCCAGCAGCTTTGACAGGAACACAGATACGCAGTATTTT. Full variable domain (missing parts from reference TRBV13 and TRBJ2-3): AAGVIQSPRHLIKEKRETATLKCYPIPRHDTVYWYQQGPGQDPQFLISFYEKMQSDKGSIPDRFSAQQFSDYHSELNMSSLELGDSALYFCASSFDRNTDTQYFGPGTRLTVL.

V gene TRBV4-1 combines with J gene TRBJ1-1, with 8 bases matching TRBD1. Germline V gives CDR1 MGHRA, CDR2 YSYEKL. This CDR3 is 16 amino acids long. After removal of 1 base from V and 0 bases from J, the junction contained 4 bases not matched to a gene. This CDR3 reads CASSQVGQAVNTEAFF. The DNA for the CDR3 is TGCGCCAGCAGCCAAGTGGGACAGGCGGTGAACACTGAAGCTTTCTTT.

The chain couples TRBV6-5 to TRBJ1-5; TRBD1 might be the D (5 bases). This CDR3 is 15 amino acids long. V lost 5 bases, J lost 6 bases, and 17 bases lay in between. Germline V gives CDR1 MNHEY, CDR2 SVGAGI. In nucleotides, the CDR3 is TGTGCCAGCAGTGCCGGGACCGTCGGGGGTCAGCCCCAGCATTTT. Amino acid sequence: CASSAGTVGGQPQHF.

J is TRBJ2-5 and V is TRBV5-1, with TRBD1 matching 10 bases. The germline V gene encodes CDR1 SGHRS and CDR2 YFSETQ. This CDR3 spans 14 amino acids. V lost 4 bases and J lost 5; bases outside the gene matches: 5. CDR3 residues: CASSQTGGGETQYF. CDR3 nucleotides: TGCGCCAGCAGCCAGACAGGGGGCGGGGAGACCCAGTACTTC.

CDR3 nucleotide sequence: TGTGCCAGCAGCTTAGTAAGGAATGAGCAGTTCTTC. It specifies CASSLVRNEQFF. This rearrangement joins TRBV5-8 to TRBJ2-1; D is ambiguous. The CDR3 consists of 12 residues. Looked up from germline, CDR1 is SGHTS and CDR2 is YDEGEE. V was clipped by 2 bases and J by 7 bases, with 7 bases between them.

This chain links TRBV13 with TRBJ1-1; 10 bases are a match to TRBD1. This CDR3 is 16 amino acids long. The V gene end was trimmed by 5 bases and the J gene end by 0 bases; junction bases not matched to a gene: 6. Germline V gene data show CDR1 as PRHDT and CDR2 as FYEKMQ (reference sequence). CDR3 in DNA: TGTGCCAGCAGCACGACAGGGGGCAAGATGAACACTGAAGCTTTCTTT. Its protein is CASSTTGGKMNTEAFF.

This rearrangement joins TRBV7-7 to TRBJ1-2; 7 bases line up with TRBD1. Germline V lookup: CDR1 SSHAT, CDR2 FNYEAQ (reference sequence). The CDR3 totals 15 residues. The CDR3 sequence is CASPPGQVTNYGYTF. CDR3 in DNA: TGTGCTAGCCCGCCCGGACAGGTGACCAACTATGGCTACACCTTC.

This clone has just one count. The chain joins TRBV7-9 to TRBJ2-7; 7 bases agree with TRBD1. V trimming: 4 bases; J trimming: 2 bases; junction bases outside the gene matches: 5. Germline V gene data show CDR1 as SEHNR and CDR2 as FQNEAQ (reference sequence). CDR3 length: 14 amino acids. CDR3 sequence reads: CASSYRDRPYEQYF. The DNA for the CDR3 is TGTGCCAGCAGCTACCGGGACAGACCCTACGAGCAGTACTTC. The full variable domain, with the rest looked up from reference TRBV7-9 and TRBJ2-7, is DTGVSQNPRHKITKRGQNVTFRCDPISEHNRLYWYRQTLGQGPEFLTYFQNEAQLEKSRLLSDRFSAERPKGSFSTLEIQRTEQGDSAMYLCASSYRDRPYEQYFGPGTRLTVT.

The chain uses TRBV13 and TRBJ2-7; 8 nucleotides align to TRBD1. Losses at the gene ends were 1 base for V and 6 bases for J; bases not matched to a gene: 5. This CDR3 has 14 amino acids. Germline V gene data show CDR1 as PRHDT and CDR2 as FYEKMQ (reference sequence). The CDR3 loop is CASSLVAGGSEQYF. For the CDR3, the DNA is TGTGCCAGCAGCTTAGTGGCAGGGGGCAGCGAGCAGTACTTC.

The chain combines TRBV7-9 with TRBJ1-2; D may be TRBD1 (5 bases). Trimming pared 5 bases from V and 2 bases from J, leaving 15 bases between. Per the germline V gene, CDR1 is SEHNR and CDR2 is FQNEAQ (reference sequence). There are 15 residues in the CDR3. CDR3 nucleotides: TGTGCCAGCAGCCCACCTTGGGGGACCAACTATGGCTACACCTTC. It encodes CASSPPWGTNYGYTF.

J is TRBJ1-5 and V is TRBV19, with D possibly matching TRBD1 (5 bases). Per germline, CDR1 LNHDA and CDR2 SQIVND (reference sequence). The ends were cut back, 3 bases at V and 8 bases at J, with 11 bases in the middle. The CDR3 length is 13 residues. The CDR3 bases are TGTGCCAGTAGTATTGGGGCAACTAAGCCCCAGCATTTT. Amino acid sequence: CASSIGATKPQHF. Full variable domain (outside the CDR3, taken from reference TRBV19 and TRBJ1-5): DGGITQSPKYLFRKEGQNVTLSCEQNLNHDAMYWYRQDPGQGLRLIYYSQIVNDFQKGDIAEGYSVSREKKESFPLTVTSAQKNPTAFYLCASSIGATKPQHFGDGTRLSIL.

This chain links TRBV6-5 with TRBJ2-3, with TRBD1 matching 8 bases. The CDR3 extends over 15 amino acids. Per germline, CDR1 MNHEY and CDR2 SVGAGI. V lost 9 bases to trimming and J lost 4 bases; unmatched junction nucleotides: 12. CDR3 sequence: CASSPYRGTPDTQYF. The DNA of the CDR3 is TGTGCCAGTTCACCATACAGGGGGACGCCAGATACGCAGTATTTT.

This chain connects TRBV18 to TRBJ2-7; TRBD1 might be the D (6 bases). Trimming left V 6 bases short and J 3 bases short, with 12 bases between. Germline loops: CDR1 KGHSH, CDR2 LQKENI. The CDR3 contains 13 residues. The CDR3 reads CASSVGQSYEQYV. CDR3 DNA sequence: TGTGCCAGCTCTGTCGGACAGAGCTACGAGCAGTACGTC.

Only one count was recorded for this clone. The V and J genes are TRBV6-5 and TRBJ2-3, with D hard to call. CDR1 is MNHEY and CDR2 is SVGAGI in the germline V gene. The CDR3 is 15 amino acids. Trimming removed 0 bases at V and 1 base at J, with 8 bases between. The CDR3 DNA reads TGTGCCAGCAGTTACTCCAGGACCGGCACAGATACGCAGTATTTT. Protein: CASSYSRTGTDTQYF.

This chain uses TRBV6-6 with TRBJ1-5; the D is unclear. This CDR3 region has 15 residues. Trimming stripped 0 bases from V and 4 bases from J, with 10 bases between. Germline lookup yields CDR1 MNHNY and CDR2 SVGAGI (reference sequence). The CDR3 bases are TGTGCCAGCAGTTACTCGGACGGGAGAAATCAGCCCCAGCATTTT. Translation: CASSYSDGRNQPQHF.

Regarding this clone: Other DNA variants within this sample encode the same CDR3. This sequence joins TRBV5-1 and TRBJ2-7; D remains unclear. Germline CDR1 reads SGHRS; CDR2 reads YFSETQ. The V and J ends lost 0 bases and 6 bases respectively, with 10 bases between them. This CDR3 comprises 13 residues. The CDR3 nucleotides are TGCGCCAGCAGCTTGGGGTGGGGTAGCGAGCAGTACGTC. Translated: CASSLGWGSEQYV.

This clone was observed a single time. This chain links TRBV6-5 with TRBJ1-2; D not resolved. V was pared by 0 bases and J by 1 base, with 6 bases between. In germline, CDR1 is MNHEY, CDR2 SVGAGI. The CDR3 loop spans 14 amino acids. The CDR3, as DNA: TGTGCCAGCAGTTACTCGTCCAGTAACTATGGCTACACCTTC. This sequence encodes CASSYSSSNYGYTF.

The chain joins TRBV7-9 to TRBJ2-7, with 9 bases identical to TRBD1. Germline trimming cut 5 bases from V and 2 bases from J; bases unmatched to any gene: 7. Germline loops: CDR1 SEHNR, CDR2 FQNEAQ (reference sequence). This CDR3 region has 15 residues. The CDR3 coding sequence is TGTGCCAGCAGCGCCAGGACAGGGGACCCCTACGAGCAGTACTTC. Amino acid sequence: CASSARTGDPYEQYF.

This chain joins TRBV5-4 and TRBJ2-3; TRBD1 might be the D (5 bases). The CDR3 consists of 15 residues. Trimming removed 0 bases from V and 5 bases from J, with 13 bases in between. CDR1 is SGHNT and CDR2 is YYREEE in the germline V gene (reference sequence). CDR3 sequence: CASSLVGASVDTQYF. The CDR3 DNA reads as TGTGCCAGCAGCTTGGTAGGGGCCAGCGTAGATACGCAGTATTTT.

This clone came up once. One end of the junction is discordant with germline, which a read error may explain. The chain has TRBV7-7 and TRBJ1-6; D gene unclear. CDR3 length: 13 residues. In germline, CDR1 is SSHAT, CDR2 FNYEAQ (reference sequence). CDR3 nucleotide sequence: TGTGCTAGCAGCGCCTCAGTTGAATCTCCCCTCCACTTT. Its protein is CASSASVESPLHF. Combining the CDR3 with reference TRBV7-7 and TRBJ1-6 gives the whole variable domain GAGVSQSPRYKVTKRGQDVTLRCDPISSHATLYWYQQALGQGPEFLTYFNYEAQPDKSGLPSDRFSAERPEGSISTLTIQRTEQRDSAMYRCASSASVESPLHFGNGTRLTVT.

The chain recombines TRBV18 with TRBJ2-1; 10 bases are shared with TRBD2. V gave up 0 bases and J gave up 7 bases; unmatched junction bases: 6. The CDR3 has 16 amino acids. Germline CDR1 is KGHSH and CDR2 is LQKENI. CDR3 DNA: TGTGCCAGCTCACCACCCTCAGCGGGGGGGGTGAATGAGCAGTTCTTC. This codes for CASSPPSAGGVNEQFF.

This clone was seen a few times. The J gene is TRBJ1-6, the V gene TRBV27, with D possibly TRBD1 on 5 matching bases. The CDR3 sequence is 16 residues long. CDR1 MNHEY and CDR2 SMNVEV come from the germline V gene (reference sequence). Trimming removed 2 bases at V and 2 bases at J, with 10 bases between. The CDR3: CASSLGQGTYNSPLHF. CDR3 nucleotides: TGTGCCAGCAGTTTAGGGCAGGGAACCTATAATTCACCCCTCCACTTT.